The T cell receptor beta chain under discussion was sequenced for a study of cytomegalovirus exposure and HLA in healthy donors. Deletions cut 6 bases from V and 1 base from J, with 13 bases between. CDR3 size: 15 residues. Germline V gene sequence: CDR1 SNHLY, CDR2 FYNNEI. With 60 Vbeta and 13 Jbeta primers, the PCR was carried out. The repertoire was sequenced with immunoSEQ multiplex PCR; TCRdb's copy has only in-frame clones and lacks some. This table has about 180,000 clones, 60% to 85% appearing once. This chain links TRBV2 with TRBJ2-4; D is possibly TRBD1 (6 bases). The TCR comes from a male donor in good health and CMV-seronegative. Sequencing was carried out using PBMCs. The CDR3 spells CASRKLTGAKNIQYF. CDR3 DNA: TGTGCCAGCAGAAAACTTACAGGGGCCAAAAACATTCAGTACTTC.